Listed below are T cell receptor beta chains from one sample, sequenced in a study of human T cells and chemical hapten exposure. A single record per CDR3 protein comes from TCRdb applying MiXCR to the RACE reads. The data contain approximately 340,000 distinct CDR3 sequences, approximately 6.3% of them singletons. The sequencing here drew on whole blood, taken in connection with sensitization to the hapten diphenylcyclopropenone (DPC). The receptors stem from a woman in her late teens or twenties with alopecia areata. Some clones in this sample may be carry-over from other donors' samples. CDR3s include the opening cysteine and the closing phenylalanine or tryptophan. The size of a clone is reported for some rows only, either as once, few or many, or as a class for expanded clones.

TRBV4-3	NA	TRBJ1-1	CASSSDRGQGSTEAFF
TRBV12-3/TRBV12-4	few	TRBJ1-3	CASSRDRGIGNTIYF
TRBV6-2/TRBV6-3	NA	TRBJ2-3	CASSYSISVGFGTDTQYF
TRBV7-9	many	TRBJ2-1	CASSFYRDRGLGEQFF
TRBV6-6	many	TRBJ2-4	CASSDPHLAKNIQYF
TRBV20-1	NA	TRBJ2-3	CSVRLDTLTDTQYF
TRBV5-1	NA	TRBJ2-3	CASSLGGGGADTQYF
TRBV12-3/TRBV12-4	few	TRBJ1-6	CASSLSSPLHF
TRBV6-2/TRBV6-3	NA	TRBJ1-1	CASSYYTGPMNTEAFF
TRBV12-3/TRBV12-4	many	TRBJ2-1	CASYPSGGTYNEQFF
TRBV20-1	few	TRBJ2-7	CSGQGGTYEQYF
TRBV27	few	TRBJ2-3	CASRPIAGGPSDTQYF
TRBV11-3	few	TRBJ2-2	CASRGYSGELFF
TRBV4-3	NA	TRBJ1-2	CASSQDLGLRGTYGYTF
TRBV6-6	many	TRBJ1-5	CASSSEYSNQPQHF
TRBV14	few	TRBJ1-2	CASSQEQIANYGYTF
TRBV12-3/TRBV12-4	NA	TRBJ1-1	CASRVGTEAFF
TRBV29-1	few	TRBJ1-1	CSVEGQSNTEAFF
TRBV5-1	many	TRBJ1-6	CASSLDQSSYNSPLHF
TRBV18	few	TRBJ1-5	CASSPFYSNQPQHF
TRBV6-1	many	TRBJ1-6	CASSVVGKVPPLHF
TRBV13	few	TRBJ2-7	CASSSDRQGQYF